This T cell receptor (beta chain) was observed in a study of control samples from healthy donors and cancer patients (dated by TCRdb to 2020 to 2022). Comment on this clone: The antigen it binds to is not known. Per-nucleotide qualities are absent, and no much larger clonotype sits a single base away.

The library relied on the immunoSEQ multiplex PCR assay. Held by TCRdb, this immuneACCESS table contains in-frame sequences only and omits some clones. Under half of the omission traces to an unresolved V gene where checked; the cause of the rest is unknown. This sample has about 130,000 clones in its table, and about 95% of those were observed once. The top ten hold 12% to 15% of the sample. Per the germline V gene (reference sequence), SGHKS is the CDR1 and YYEKEE is the CDR2. V is reduced by 2 bases and J by 4 bases, leaving a spacing of 9 bases between them. From the cysteine through the phenylalanine, the CDR3 covers 13 amino acids. Kept here is only the CDR3 DNA, which spans 39 bases and is read in frame from base 1.

This clonotype originated in a man aged 55 to 70 with colorectal cancer. The receptor chain draws on TRBV5-5 and TRBJ1-1; the D gene remains uncertain. Sequenced material: PBMCs. The DNA is as follows: TGTGCCAGCAGCTTAGAGGACGTCACTGAAGCTTTCTTT. The translation is CASSLEDVTEAFF.